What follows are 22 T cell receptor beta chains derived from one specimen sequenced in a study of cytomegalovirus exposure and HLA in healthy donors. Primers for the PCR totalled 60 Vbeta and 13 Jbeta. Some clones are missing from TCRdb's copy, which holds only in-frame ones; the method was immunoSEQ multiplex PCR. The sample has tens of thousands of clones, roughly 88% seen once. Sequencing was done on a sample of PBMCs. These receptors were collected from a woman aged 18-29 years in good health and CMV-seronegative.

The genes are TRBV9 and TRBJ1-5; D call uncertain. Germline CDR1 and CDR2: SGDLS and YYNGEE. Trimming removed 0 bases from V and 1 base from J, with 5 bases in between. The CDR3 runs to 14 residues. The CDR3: CASSVDGSNQPQHF. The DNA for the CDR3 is TGTGCCAGCAGCGTAGATGGCAGCAATCAGCCCCAGCATTTT.

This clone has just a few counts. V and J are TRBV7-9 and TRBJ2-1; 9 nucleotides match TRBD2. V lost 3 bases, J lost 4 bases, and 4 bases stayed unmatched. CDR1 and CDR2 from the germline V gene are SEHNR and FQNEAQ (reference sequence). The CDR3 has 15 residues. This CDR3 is CASSFTAGGYNEQFF. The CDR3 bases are TGTGCCAGCAGCTTTACCGCGGGAGGGTACAATGAGCAGTTCTTC.

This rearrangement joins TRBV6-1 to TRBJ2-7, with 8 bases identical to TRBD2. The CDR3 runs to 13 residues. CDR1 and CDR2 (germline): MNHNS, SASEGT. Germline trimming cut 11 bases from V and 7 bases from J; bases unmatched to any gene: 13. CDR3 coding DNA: TGTGCCGTCTCCGGGACTAGAGGTTGGGAGCAGTACTTC. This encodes CAVSGTRGWEQYF.

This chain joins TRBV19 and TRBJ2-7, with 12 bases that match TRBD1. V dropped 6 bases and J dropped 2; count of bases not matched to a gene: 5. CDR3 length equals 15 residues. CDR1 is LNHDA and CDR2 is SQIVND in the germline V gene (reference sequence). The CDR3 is CASRAGTGGPYEQYF. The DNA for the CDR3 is TGTGCCAGTAGGGCCGGGACAGGGGGCCCCTACGAGCAGTACTTC.

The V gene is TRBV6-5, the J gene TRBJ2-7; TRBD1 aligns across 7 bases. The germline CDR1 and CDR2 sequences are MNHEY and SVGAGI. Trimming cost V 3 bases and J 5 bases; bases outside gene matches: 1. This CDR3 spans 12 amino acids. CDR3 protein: CASSYDRDEQYF. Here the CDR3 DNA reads TGTGCCAGCAGTTATGACAGGGACGAGCAGTACTTC.

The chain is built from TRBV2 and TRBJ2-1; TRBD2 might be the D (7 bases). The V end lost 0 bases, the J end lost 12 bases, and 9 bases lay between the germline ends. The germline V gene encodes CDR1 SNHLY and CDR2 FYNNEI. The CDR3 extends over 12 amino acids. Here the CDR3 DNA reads TGTGCCAGCAGTGAAGCGAGGGGGGGGCAGTTCTTC. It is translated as CASSEARGGQFF.

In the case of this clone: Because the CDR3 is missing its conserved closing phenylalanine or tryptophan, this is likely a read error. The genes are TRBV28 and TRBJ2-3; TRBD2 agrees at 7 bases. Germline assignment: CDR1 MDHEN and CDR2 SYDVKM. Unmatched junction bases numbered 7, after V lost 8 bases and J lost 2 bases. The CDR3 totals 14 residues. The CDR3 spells CASGRDFYTDTQYL. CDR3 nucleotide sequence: TGTGCCAGCGGGAGGGACTTCTACACAGATACGCAGTATCTT.

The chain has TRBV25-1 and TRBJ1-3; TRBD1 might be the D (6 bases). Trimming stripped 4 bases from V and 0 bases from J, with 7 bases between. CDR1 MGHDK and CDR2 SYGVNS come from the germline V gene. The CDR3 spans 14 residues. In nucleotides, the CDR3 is TGTGCCAGCAGTGGAGGGGGCTCTGGAAACACCATATATTTT. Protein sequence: CASSGGGSGNTIYF.

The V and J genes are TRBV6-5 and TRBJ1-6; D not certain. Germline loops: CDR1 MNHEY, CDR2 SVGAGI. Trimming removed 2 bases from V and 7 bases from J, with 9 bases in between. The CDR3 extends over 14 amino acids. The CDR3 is CASSYLQSNSPLHF. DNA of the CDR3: TGTGCCAGCAGTTACCTCCAGTCCAATTCACCCCTCCACTTT.

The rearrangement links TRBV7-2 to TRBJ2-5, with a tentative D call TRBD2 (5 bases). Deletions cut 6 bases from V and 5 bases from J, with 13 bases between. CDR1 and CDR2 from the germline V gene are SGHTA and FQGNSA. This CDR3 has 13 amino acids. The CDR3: CASRSGISETQYF. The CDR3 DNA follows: TGTGCCAGCAGGTCGGGGATCTCGGAGACCCAGTACTTC. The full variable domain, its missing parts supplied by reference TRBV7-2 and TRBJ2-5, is GAGVSQSPSNKVTEKGKDVELRCDPISGHTALYWYRQSLGQGLEFLIYFQGNSAPDKSGLPSDRFSAERTGGSVSTLTIQRTQQEDSAVYLCASRSGISETQYFGPGTRLLVL.

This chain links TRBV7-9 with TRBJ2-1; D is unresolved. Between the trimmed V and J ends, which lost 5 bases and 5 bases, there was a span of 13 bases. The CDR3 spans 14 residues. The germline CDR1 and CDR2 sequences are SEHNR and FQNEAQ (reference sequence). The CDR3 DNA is TGTGCCAGCAGCCATACCCGACTTAACAATGAGCAGTTCTTC. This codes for CASSHTRLNNEQFF.

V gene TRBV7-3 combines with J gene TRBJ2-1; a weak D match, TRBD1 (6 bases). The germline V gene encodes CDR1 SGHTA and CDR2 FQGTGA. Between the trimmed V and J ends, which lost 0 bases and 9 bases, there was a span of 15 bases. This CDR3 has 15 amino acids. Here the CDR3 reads CASSLTVTGLSEQFF. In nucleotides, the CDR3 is TGTGCCAGCAGCTTAACGGTCACAGGGCTGTCTGAGCAGTTCTTC.

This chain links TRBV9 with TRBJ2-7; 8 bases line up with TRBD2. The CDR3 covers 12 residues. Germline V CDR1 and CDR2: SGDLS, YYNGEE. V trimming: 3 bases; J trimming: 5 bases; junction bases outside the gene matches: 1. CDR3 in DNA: TGTGCCAGCAGCGGGGGACTAGACGAGCAGTACTTC. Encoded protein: CASSGGLDEQYF.

CDR3 in amino acids: CASSEGGGLSGNTIYF. As DNA, the CDR3 is TGTGCCAGCAGCGAGGGCGGGGGCCTCTCTGGAAACACCATATATTTT. This sequence joins TRBV9 and TRBJ1-3; tentatively, D is TRBD1 (6 bases). The CDR3 is 16 amino acids. Deletions cut 3 bases from V and 0 bases from J, with 13 bases between. Germline-derived CDR1 and CDR2 are SGDLS and YYNGEE.

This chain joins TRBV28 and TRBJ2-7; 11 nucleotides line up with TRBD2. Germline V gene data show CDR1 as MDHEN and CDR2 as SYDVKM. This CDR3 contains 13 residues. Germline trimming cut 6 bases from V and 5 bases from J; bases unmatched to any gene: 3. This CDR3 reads CASRTSGRHEQYF. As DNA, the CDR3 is TGTGCCAGCAGAACTAGCGGGAGACACGAGCAGTACTTC.

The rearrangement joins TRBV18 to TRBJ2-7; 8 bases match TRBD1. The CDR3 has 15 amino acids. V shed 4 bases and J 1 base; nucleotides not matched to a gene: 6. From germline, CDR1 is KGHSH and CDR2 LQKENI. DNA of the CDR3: TGTGCCAGCTCACTTTACGACAGGGGATCCTACGAGCAGTACTTC. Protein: CASSLYDRGSYEQYF. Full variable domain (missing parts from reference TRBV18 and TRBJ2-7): NAGVMQNPRHLVRRRGQEARLRCSPMKGHSHVYWYRQLPEEGLKFMVYLQKENIIDESGMPKERFSAEFPKEGPSILRIQQVVRGDSAAYFCASSLYDRGSYEQYFGPGTRLTVT.

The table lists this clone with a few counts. The CDR3 bases are TGCGCCAGCAGCCAAGAAGACGGAGTAGCTTTCTTT. Its translation is CASSQEDGVAFF. The chain is built from TRBV4-3 and TRBJ1-1; D is ambiguous. The CDR3 loop spans 12 amino acids. CDR1 and CDR2 from the germline V gene are LGHNA and YSLEER. The V and J ends lost 0 bases and 10 bases respectively, with 9 bases between them.

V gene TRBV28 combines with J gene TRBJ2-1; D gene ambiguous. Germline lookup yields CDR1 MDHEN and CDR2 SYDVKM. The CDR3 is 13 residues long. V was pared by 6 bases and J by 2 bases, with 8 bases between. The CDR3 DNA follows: TGTGCCAGCAGAGCGAGCCCCTACAATGAGCAGTTCTTC. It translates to CASRASPYNEQFF.

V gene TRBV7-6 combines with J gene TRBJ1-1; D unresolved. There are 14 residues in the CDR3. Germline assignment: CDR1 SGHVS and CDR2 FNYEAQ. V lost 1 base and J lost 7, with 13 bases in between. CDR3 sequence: CASSLEAGEYEAFF. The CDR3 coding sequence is TGTGCCAGCAGCTTAGAGGCCGGGGAGTATGAAGCTTTCTTT.

The CDR3 reads CASSFVIAGVYEQYF. The CDR3 DNA reads as TGTGCCAGCAGTTTTGTGATAGCTGGAGTGTACGAGCAGTACTTC. The chain carries TRBV27 and TRBJ2-7; D remains ambiguous. The germline V gene has CDR1 MNHEY and CDR2 SMNVEV (reference sequence). CDR3 length equals 15 residues. The V gene lost 3 bases and the J gene lost 4 bases, with 16 bases spanning the gap.

The DNA for the CDR3 is TGTGCCAGCAACCTTGGAGGTGGGAATGAGCAGTTCTTC. The encoded protein is CASNLGGGNEQFF. V gene TRBV7-3 combines with J gene TRBJ2-1; D perhaps matches TRBD2 (5 bases). V lost 7 bases and J 7 bases, leaving 14 bases between the germline ends. Per germline, CDR1 SGHTA and CDR2 FQGTGA. The CDR3 has 13 amino acids.

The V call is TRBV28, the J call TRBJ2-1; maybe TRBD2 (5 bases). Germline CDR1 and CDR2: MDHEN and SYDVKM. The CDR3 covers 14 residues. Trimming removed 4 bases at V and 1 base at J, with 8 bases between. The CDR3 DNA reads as TGTGCCAGCAGTTATCGGGGATCCTACAATGAGCAGTTCTTC. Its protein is CASSYRGSYNEQFF. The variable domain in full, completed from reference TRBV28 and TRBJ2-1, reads DVKVTQSSRYLVKRTGEKVFLECVQDMDHENMFWYRQDPGLGLRLIYFSYDVKMKEKGDIPEGYSVSREKKERFSLILESASTNQTSMYLCASSYRGSYNEQFFGPGTRLTVL.